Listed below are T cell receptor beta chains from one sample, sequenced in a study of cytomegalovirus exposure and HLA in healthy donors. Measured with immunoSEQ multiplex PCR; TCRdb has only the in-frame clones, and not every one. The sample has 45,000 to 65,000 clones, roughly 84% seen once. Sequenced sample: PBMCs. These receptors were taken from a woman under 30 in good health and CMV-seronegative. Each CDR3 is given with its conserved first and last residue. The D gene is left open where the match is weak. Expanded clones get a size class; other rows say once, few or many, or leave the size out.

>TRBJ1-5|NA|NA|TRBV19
CASSNMASGPRQPQHF
TGTGCCAGTAGCAACATGGCTAGCGGGCCACGGCAGCCCCAGCATTTT
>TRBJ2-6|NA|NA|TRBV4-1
CASSQDLAGLGANVLTF
TGCGCCAGCAGCCAAGATCTAGCAGGCTTGGGGGCCAACGTCCTGACTTTC
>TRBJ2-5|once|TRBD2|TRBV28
CASSPSWLLAGGESRQETQYF
TGTGCCAGCAGTCCCTCATGGTTGCTAGCGGGAGGGGAGAGTAGGCAAGAGACCCAGTACTTC
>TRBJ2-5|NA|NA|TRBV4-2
CASSQAGGTGETQYF
TGTGCCAGCAGCCAAGCAGGAGGTACGGGAGAGACCCAGTACTTC
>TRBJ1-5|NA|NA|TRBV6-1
CASSEAPRADQPQHF
TGTGCCAGCAGTGAAGCACCCAGGGCCGATCAGCCCCAGCATTTT
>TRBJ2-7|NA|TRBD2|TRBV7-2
CASSLISGGTSYEQYF
TGTGCCAGCAGCCTAATTTCGGGAGGAACTTCCTACGAGCAGTACTTC
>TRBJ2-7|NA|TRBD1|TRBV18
CASSPDRGPYEQYF
TGTGCCAGCTCACCAGACAGGGGGCCGTACGAGCAGTACTTC
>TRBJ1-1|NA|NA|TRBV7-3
CASSPGLGNTEAFF
TGTGCCAGCAGCCCCGGACTCGGGAACACTGAAGCTTTCTTT
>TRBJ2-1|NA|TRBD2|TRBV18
CASTPTSGAYNEQFF
TGTGCCAGCACCCCAACTAGCGGAGCCTACAATGAGCAGTTCTTC
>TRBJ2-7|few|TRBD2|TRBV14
CASSQEGPRDYQQQYF
TGTGCCAGCAGCCAAGAGGGGCCACGGGACTACCAACAGCAGTACTTC
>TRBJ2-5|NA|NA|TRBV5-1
CASSRNQETQYF
TGCGCCAGCAGTAGAAACCAAGAGACCCAGTACTTC
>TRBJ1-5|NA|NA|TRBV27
CASSWRGLGNQPQHF
TGTGCCAGCAGTTGGCGGGGGTTGGGCAATCAGCCCCAGCATTTT
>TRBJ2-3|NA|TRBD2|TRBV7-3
CASTQGVAGGSDTQYF
TGTGCCAGCACCCAAGGGGTAGCGGGAGGGTCAGATACGCAGTATTTT
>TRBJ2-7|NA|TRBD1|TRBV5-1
CASAGTGGSYEQYF
TGCGCCAGTGCCGGGACAGGGGGTTCCTACGAGCAGTACTTC
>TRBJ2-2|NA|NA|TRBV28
CASSYGGVVGTGELFF
TGTGCCAGCAGTTACGGGGGAGTAGTCGGCACCGGGGAGCTGTTTTTT
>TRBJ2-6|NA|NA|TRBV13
CASSLGQVSGANVLTF
TGTGCCAGCAGCTTAGGCCAGGTCTCTGGGGCCAACGTCCTGACTTTC
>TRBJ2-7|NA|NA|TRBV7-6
CASSLAWGGTSPRGYEQYF
TGTGCCAGCAGCTTAGCGTGGGGGGGTACTAGCCCAAGGGGGTACGAGCAGTACTTC
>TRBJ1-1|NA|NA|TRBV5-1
CASSSGASETAFF
TGCGCCAGCAGCTCTGGGGCCTCGGAGACAGCTTTCTTT
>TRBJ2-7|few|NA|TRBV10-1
CASGEVGEQYF
TGCGCCAGCGGGGAGGTTGGAGAGCAGTACTTC
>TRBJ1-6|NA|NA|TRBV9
CASGGGGDNSPLHF
TGTGCCAGCGGCGGCGGGGGCGATAATTCACCCCTCCACTTT
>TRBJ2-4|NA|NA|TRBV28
CASSPPLVGAGEKNSQYF
TGTGCCAGCAGCCCCCCGTTGGTGGGGGCTGGGGAGAAAAACAGTCAGTACTTC
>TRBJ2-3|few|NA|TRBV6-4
CASSASGTDTQYF
TGTGCCAGCAGTGCTAGCGGCACAGATACGCAGTATTTT
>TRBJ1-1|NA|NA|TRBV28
CASSSIGGTEAFF
TGTGCCAGCAGTTCGATAGGGGGCACTGAAGCTTTCTTT
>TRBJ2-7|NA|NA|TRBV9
CASSVGGNSYEQYF
TGTGCCAGCAGCGTAGGCGGGAACTCCTACGAGCAGTACTTC
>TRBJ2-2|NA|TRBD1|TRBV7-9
CSSSSRTGELRTGELFF
TGTTCCAGCAGCTCGCGGACAGGGGAACTTCGCACCGGGGAGCTGTTTTTT
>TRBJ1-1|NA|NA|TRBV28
CASNYHPGTEAFF
TGTGCCAGCAATTACCATCCCGGGACAGAAGCTTTCTTT
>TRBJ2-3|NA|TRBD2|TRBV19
CASSIKLAGVGDTQYF
TGTGCCAGTAGTATAAAACTAGCGGGAGTGGGAGATACGCAGTATTTT
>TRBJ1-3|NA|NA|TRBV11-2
CASSFKEGQWPYSGNTIYF
TGTGCCAGCAGCTTTAAGGAGGGCCAGTGGCCCTACTCTGGAAACACCATATATTTT
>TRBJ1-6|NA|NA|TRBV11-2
CASSLPGINSPLHF
TGTGCCAGCAGCCTACCGGGTATCAATTCACCCCTCCACTTT
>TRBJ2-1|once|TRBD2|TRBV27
CASSLAGVANEQFF
TGTGCCAGCAGCCTAGCGGGAGTGGCCAATGAGCAGTTCTTC
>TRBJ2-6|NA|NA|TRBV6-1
CASSEAVSSGANVLTF
TGTGCCAGCAGTGAAGCGGTTAGCTCTGGGGCCAACGTCCTGACTTTC
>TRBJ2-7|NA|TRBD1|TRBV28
CASALAGTGGTYEQYF
TGTGCCAGCGCCCTAGCCGGGACAGGGGGCACCTACGAGCAGTACTTC
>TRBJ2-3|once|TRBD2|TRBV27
CASSLSNPGGQGDTQYF
TGTGCCAGCAGTTTATCGAATCCGGGGGGGCAGGGAGATACGCAGTATTTT
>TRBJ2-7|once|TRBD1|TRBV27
CASSRRTGFYEQYF
TGTGCCAGCAGCCGAAGGACAGGATTCTACGAGCAGTACTTC
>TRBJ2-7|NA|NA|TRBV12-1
CASSPGAGYEQYF
TGTGCCAGCAGCCCCGGAGCGGGGTACGAGCAGTACTTC
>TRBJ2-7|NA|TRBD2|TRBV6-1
CASSGLAGGPPYEQYF
TGTGCCAGCAGTGGGCTAGCGGGAGGGCCACCCTACGAGCAGTACTTC
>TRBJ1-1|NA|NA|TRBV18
CASSQGTNTEAFF
TGTGCCAGCTCCCAGGGGACGAACACTGAAGCTTTCTTT
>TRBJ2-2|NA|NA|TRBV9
CASSVASNFLYSGELFF
TGTGCCAGCAGCGTAGCATCAAACTTTCTATACAGCGGGGAGCTGTTTTTT
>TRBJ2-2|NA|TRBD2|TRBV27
CASSSGTSGIYIGELFF
TGTGCCAGCAGTTCTGGGACTAGCGGGATTTATATCGGGGAGCTGTTTTTT
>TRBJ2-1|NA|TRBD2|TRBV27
CAIFGGNEQFF
TGTGCCATCTTCGGGGGGAATGAGCAGTTCTTC
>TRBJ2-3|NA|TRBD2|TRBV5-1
CASASTSGRAIDTQYF
TGCGCCAGCGCCTCTACTAGCGGGAGGGCCATAGATACGCAGTATTTT
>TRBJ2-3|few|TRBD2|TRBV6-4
CASSAGSGVTDTQYF
TGTGCCAGCAGTGCGGGTAGCGGGGTCACAGATACGCAGTATTTT
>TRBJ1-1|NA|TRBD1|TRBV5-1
CASSVPGGDEAFF
TGCGCCAGCAGCGTTCCAGGGGGCGATGAAGCTTTCTTT
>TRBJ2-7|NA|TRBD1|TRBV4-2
CASSQTGTGTYEQYF
TGTGCCAGCAGCCAGACCGGGACAGGGACCTACGAGCAGTACTTC
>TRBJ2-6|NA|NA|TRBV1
CTSSQDRASGGNRSGANGLTF
TGCACCAGCAGCCAAGATCGGGCGAGCGGGGGGAATCGCTCTGGGGCCAACGGCCTGACTTTC
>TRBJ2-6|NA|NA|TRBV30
CAWGGGANVLTF
TGTGCCTGGGGAGGGGGGGCCAACGTCCTGACTTTC
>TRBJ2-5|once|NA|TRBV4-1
CASSQREDGILETQYF
TGCGCCAGCAGCCAACGGGAAGACGGTATACTGGAGACCCAGTACTTC
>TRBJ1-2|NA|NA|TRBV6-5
CASSYRGGFYGYTF
TGTGCCAGCAGTTACAGGGGGGGCTTCTATGGCTACACCTTC
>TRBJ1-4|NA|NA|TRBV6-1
CASSPEESGLFF
TGTGCCAGCAGTCCCGAAGAATCGGGACTGTTTTTT
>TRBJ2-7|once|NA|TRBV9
CASSIGHLSSYEQYF
TGTGCCAGCAGCATCGGACATTTGAGCTCCTACGAGCAGTACTTC
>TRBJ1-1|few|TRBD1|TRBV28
CASSLGQELTEAFF
TGTGCCAGCAGTTTGGGACAGGAGTTGACTGAAGCTTTCTTT
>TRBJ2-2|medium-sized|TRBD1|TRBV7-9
CASSSGQGVTGELFF
TGTGCCAGCAGCTCGGGACAGGGAGTAACCGGGGAGCTGTTTTTT